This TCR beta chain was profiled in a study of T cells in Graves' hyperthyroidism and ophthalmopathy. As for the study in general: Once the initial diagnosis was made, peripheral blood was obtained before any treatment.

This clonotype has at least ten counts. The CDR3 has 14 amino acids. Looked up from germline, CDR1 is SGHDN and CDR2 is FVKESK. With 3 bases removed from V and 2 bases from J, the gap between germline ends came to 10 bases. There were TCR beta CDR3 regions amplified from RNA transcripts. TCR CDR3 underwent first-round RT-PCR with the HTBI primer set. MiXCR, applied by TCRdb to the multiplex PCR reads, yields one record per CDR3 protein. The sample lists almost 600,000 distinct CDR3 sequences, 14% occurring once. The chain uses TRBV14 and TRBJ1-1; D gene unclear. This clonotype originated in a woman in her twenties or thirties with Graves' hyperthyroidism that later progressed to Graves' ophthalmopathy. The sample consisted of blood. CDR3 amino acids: CASSHPRRNTEAFF. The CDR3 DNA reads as TGTGCCAGCAGCCACCCGAGGAGAAACACTGAAGCTTTCTTT.